This TCR beta chain was profiled in a study of cytomegalovirus exposure and HLA in healthy donors. With 60 Vbeta and 13 Jbeta primers, the PCR was carried out. Profiled with immunoSEQ multiplex PCR; TCRdb holds only in-frame clones, not every one. This table has around 100,000 clones, about 77% appearing once. This CDR3 region has 15 residues. Germline CDR1 SGDLS, CDR2 YYNGEE. Trimming removed 0 bases from V and 4 bases from J, with 11 bases in between. Sequencing input: PBMCs. The chain links TRBV9 to TRBJ1-3; D is undetermined. The source is a male donor in good health and CMV-seropositive. The CDR3, as DNA: TGTGCCAGCAGCGTAGCTCCGGGATCAGGAAACACCATATATTTT. Protein product: CASSVAPGSGNTIYF.